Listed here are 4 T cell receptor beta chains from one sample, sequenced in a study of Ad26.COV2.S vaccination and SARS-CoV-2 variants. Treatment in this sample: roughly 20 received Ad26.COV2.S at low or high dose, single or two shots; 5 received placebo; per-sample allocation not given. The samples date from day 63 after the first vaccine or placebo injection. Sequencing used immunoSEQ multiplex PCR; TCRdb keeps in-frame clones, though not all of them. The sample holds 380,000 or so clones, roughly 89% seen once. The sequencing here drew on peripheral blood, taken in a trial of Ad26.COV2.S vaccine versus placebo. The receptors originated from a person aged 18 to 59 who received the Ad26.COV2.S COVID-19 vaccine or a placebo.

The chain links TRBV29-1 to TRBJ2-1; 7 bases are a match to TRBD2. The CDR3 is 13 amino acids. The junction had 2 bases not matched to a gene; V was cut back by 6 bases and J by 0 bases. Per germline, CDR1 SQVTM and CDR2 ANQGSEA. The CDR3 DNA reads TGCAGCGTCAGACTAGCCTCCTACAATGAGCAGTTCTTC. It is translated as CSVRLASYNEQFF.

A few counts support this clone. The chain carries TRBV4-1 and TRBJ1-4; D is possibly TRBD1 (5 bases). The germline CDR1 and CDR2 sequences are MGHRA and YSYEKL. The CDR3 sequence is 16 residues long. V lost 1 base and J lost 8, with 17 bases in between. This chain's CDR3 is CASSQGFRGRWEKLFF. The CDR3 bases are TGCGCCAGCAGCCAAGGATTCCGGGGCCGTTGGGAAAAACTGTTTTTT.

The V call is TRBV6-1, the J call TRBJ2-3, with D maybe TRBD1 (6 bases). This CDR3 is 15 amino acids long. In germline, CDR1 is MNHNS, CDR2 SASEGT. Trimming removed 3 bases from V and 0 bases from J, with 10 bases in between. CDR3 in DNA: TGTGCCAGCAGTGAGTGGACAGCTAGCACAGATACGCAGTATTTT. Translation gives CASSEWTASTDTQYF.

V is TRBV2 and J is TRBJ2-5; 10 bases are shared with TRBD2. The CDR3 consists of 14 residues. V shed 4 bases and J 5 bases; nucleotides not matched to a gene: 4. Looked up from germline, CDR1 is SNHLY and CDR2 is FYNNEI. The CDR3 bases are TGTGCCAGCAGTGCCGGGACTAGCGCCGAGACCCAGTACTTC. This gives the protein CASSAGTSAETQYF.